These 24 T cell receptor beta chains originate from one sample sequenced in a study of CD8 T cells in ankylosing spondylitis. From the 5' RACE reads, TCRdb called clonotypes with MiXCR, one entry per CDR3 protein. The profile shows about 30,000 distinct CDR3 sequences, 14% of them singletons. The sample comprised blood. Source of these receptors: a male donor with ankylosing spondylitis or in good health (not recorded which).

This sequence joins TRBV20-1 and TRBJ2-5, with TRBD2 identical over 7 bases. The CDR3 has 18 amino acids. The germline CDR1 and CDR2 sequences are DFQATT and SNEGSKA (reference sequence). V lost 0 bases, J lost 3 bases, and 16 bases stayed unmatched. CDR3 sequence: CSARDRGGVLAAKETQYF. In DNA, the CDR3 is TGCAGTGCTAGAGATAGGGGAGGCGTGCTAGCGGCAAAAGAGACCCAGTACTTC.

This clonotype has a handful of counts. The chain couples TRBV7-9 to TRBJ2-1; D is unresolved. Germline CDR1 and CDR2: SEHNR and FQNEAQ (reference sequence). The CDR3 covers 13 residues. Deletions cut 0 bases from V and 9 bases from J, with 9 bases between. CDR3 amino acids: CASSLAGVSEQFF. The DNA for the CDR3 is TGTGCCAGCAGCTTAGCGGGCGTGAGTGAGCAGTTCTTC.

This clonotype was counted only a few times. The chain joins TRBV12-3 or TRBV12-4 to TRBJ2-7; the match to TRBD2 covers 8 bases. The CDR3 loop spans 14 amino acids. V lost 2 bases and J lost 4; bases outside the gene matches: 4. CDR3 DNA sequence: TGTGCCAGCAGTTTAAGAGCGGGAGTGTACGAGCAGTACTTC. Translating gives CASSLRAGVYEQYF.

At least ten counts were recorded for this clonotype. The V call is TRBV20-1, the J call TRBJ1-5; 8 nucleotides agree with TRBD1. Germline assignment: CDR1 DFQATT and CDR2 SNEGSKA (reference sequence). The CDR3 runs 14 residues. Germline trimming cut 1 base from V and 4 bases from J; bases unmatched to any gene: 3. The CDR3 spells CSARVQGENQPQHF. The CDR3 region has the DNA TGCAGTGCTAGAGTACAGGGGGAAAATCAGCCCCAGCATTTT.

The chain joins TRBV12-3 or TRBV12-4 to TRBJ2-7, with TRBD2 matching over 7 bases. This CDR3 comprises 14 residues. Trimming cost V 4 bases and J 2 bases; bases outside gene matches: 5. The CDR3 sequence: CASSSRAGAYEQYF. CDR3 bases: TGTGCCAGCAGTTCAAGGGCGGGGGCCTACGAGCAGTACTTC.

This clonotype has more than one count but fewer than ten. V is TRBV4-3 and J is TRBJ2-1; no firm D call. CDR1 and CDR2 (germline): LGHNA, YSLEER. This CDR3 is 15 amino acids long. Trimming left V 4 bases short and J 6 bases short, with 16 bases between. The chain's CDR3 is CASSLRGGLANEQFF. The DNA of the CDR3 is TGCGCCAGCAGCCTAAGAGGCGGTCTGGCCAATGAGCAGTTCTTC.

The rearrangement joins TRBV20-1 to TRBJ2-2; 7 bases are a match to TRBD1. The V and J ends lost 6 bases and 1 base, in that order; junction bases with no gene match: 5. Per the germline V gene, CDR1 is DFQATT and CDR2 is SNEGSKA (reference sequence). The CDR3 extends over 14 amino acids. The CDR3 coding sequence is TGCAGTGCGGTCGGGACAGTGAACACCGGGGAGCTGTTTTTT. Its protein is CSAVGTVNTGELFF.

Here the CDR3 DNA reads TGCAGTGCTAGATCACTAGCGGGGCACCAAGAGACCCAGTACTTC. This codes for CSARSLAGHQETQYF. The chain combines TRBV20-1 with TRBJ2-5; 10 bases map to TRBD2. The germline V gene encodes CDR1 DFQATT and CDR2 SNEGSKA (reference sequence). The CDR3 is 15 residues long. V was pared by 2 bases and J by 0 bases, with 3 bases of the junction left unmatched.

This clonotype was seen more than once but under ten times. V usage is TRBV11-2 and J usage is TRBJ2-2, with TRBD2 matching 13 bases. Germline V lookup: CDR1 SGHAT, CDR2 FQNNGV. After removal of 5 bases from V and 0 bases from J, the junction contained 3 bases not matched to a gene. This CDR3 has 17 residues. CDR3 bases: TGTGCCAGCAGCCAACTAGCGGGGGGGTCGAACACCGGGGAGCTGTTTTTT. It translates to CASSQLAGGSNTGELFF.

The V gene is TRBV12-3 or TRBV12-4, the J gene TRBJ2-7, with 8 bases lining up with TRBD1. CDR3 length: 17 residues. CDR3 DNA: TGTGCCAGCAGGTTAAGCAGGGGACAGGATGTTCCCTACAAGCAGTACGTC. As protein: CASRLSRGQDVPYKQYV.

V and J are TRBV7-3 and TRBJ1-1; tentatively, D is TRBD1 (6 bases). The germline V gene has CDR1 SGHTA and CDR2 FQGTGA. V dropped 5 bases and J dropped 1 base, with 17 bases sitting between them. The CDR3 has 16 amino acids. The CDR3 bases are TGTGCCAGCAGCGACCCACTACAGGGAGAGAACACTGAAGCTTTCTTT. Protein: CASSDPLQGENTEAFF.

This clonotype was picked up a small number of times. This chain connects TRBV7-8 to TRBJ2-1; tentatively, D is TRBD1 (5 bases). The germline V gene encodes CDR1 SGHVS and CDR2 FQNEAQ. The CDR3 runs 14 residues. V was cut by 4 bases and J by 5 bases, with 12 bases left in between. The CDR3 region has the DNA TGTGCCAGCAGCTCTAAAGTAGGGGACAATGAGCAGTTCTTC. As protein: CASSSKVGDNEQFF.

The chain uses TRBV28 and TRBJ2-3; D gene ambiguous. This CDR3 has 13 amino acids. Germline loops: CDR1 MDHEN, CDR2 SYDVKM. V lost 4 bases, J lost 2 bases, and 7 bases lay in between. The CDR3, as DNA: TGTGCCAGCAGTTCCGCCTCCACAGATACGCAGTATTTT. It yields the protein CASSSASTDTQYF.

Written as DNA, the CDR3 is TGTGCCATCAGTGAGACTGAAATCTACGAGCAGTACTTC. The encoded protein is CAISETEIYEQYF. This chain links TRBV10-3 with TRBJ2-7; D call uncertain. Trimming left V 2 bases short and J 3 bases short, with 8 bases between. CDR3 size: 13 residues. Looked up from germline, CDR1 is ENHRY and CDR2 is SYGVKD.

The genes are TRBV10-3 and TRBJ2-1; TRBD1 agrees at 11 bases. The CDR3 sequence is 14 residues long. Germline loops: CDR1 ENHRY, CDR2 SYGVKD. The trim removed 3 bases at V and 7 bases at J, leaving 2 bases unmatched. CDR3 in DNA: TGTGCCATCAGTGAAGGGACAGGGGGTAATGAGCAGTTCTTC. This codes for CAISEGTGGNEQFF.

The rearrangement links TRBV28 to TRBJ1-4, with 7 bases that match TRBD1. Per the germline V gene, CDR1 is MDHEN and CDR2 is SYDVKM. The CDR3 consists of 16 residues. With 4 bases clipped from V and 4 bases from J, the junction kept 9 bases outside the gene matches. The CDR3 is CASSSLSGGDNEKLFF. The DNA for the CDR3 is TGTGCCAGCAGTTCGTTATCAGGGGGGGATAATGAAAAACTGTTTTTT.

V is TRBV4-1 and J is TRBJ2-4; D remains unclear. The CDR3 spans 13 residues. Germline loops: CDR1 MGHRA, CDR2 YSYEKL. V gave up 0 bases and J gave up 7 bases, with 7 bases separating them. The CDR3 sequence: CASSQDWRNIQYF. The DNA of the CDR3 is TGCGCCAGCAGCCAAGATTGGCGCAACATTCAGTACTTC.

The table lists this clonotype with a few counts. The chain is built from TRBV29-1 and TRBJ2-3; D not resolved. Germline V gives CDR1 SQVTM, CDR2 ANQGSEA. V was trimmed by 3 bases and J by 3 bases, leaving 7 bases between them. The CDR3 runs 12 residues. The CDR3 here is CSVDGVTDTQYF. The CDR3 nucleotides read TGCAGCGTTGATGGGGTGACAGATACGCAGTATTTT.

V and J are TRBV15 and TRBJ2-3; TRBD1 is a possible D gene (6 bases). The CDR3 extends over 17 amino acids. Germline V gene sequence: CDR1 LNHNV, CDR2 YYDKDF (reference sequence). V gave up 1 base and J gave up 4 bases, with 18 bases separating them. CDR3 DNA: TGTGCCACCAGCAGAGTACAGGGAGCGACCCAGGCAGATACGCAGTATTTT. The encoded protein is CATSRVQGATQADTQYF.

The chain employs TRBV7-9 and TRBJ2-2; D gene ambiguous. The CDR3 covers 13 residues. Per the germline V gene, CDR1 is SEHNR and CDR2 is FQNEAQ (reference sequence). Trimming shortened V by 1 base and J by 6 bases, and 6 bases separated the two germline ends. The CDR3 spells CASSLDPPGELFF. The CDR3 nucleotides read TGTGCCAGCAGCTTAGACCCACCCGGGGAGCTGTTTTTT.

The chain links TRBV20-1 to TRBJ2-7; D call uncertain. In germline, CDR1 is DFQATT, CDR2 SNEGSKA (reference sequence). The CDR3 totals 13 residues. V lost 6 bases to trimming and J lost 0 bases, with 12 bases between them. CDR3: CSAITDLSYEQYF. DNA of the CDR3: TGCAGTGCCATAACCGATCTCTCCTACGAGCAGTACTTC.

This clonotype was detected a few times. The CDR3 nucleotides read TGTGCCAGCAGCCTCCGACTAGCCTTCTACGAGCAGTACTTC. Its protein product is CASSLRLAFYEQYF. The chain has TRBV7-2 and TRBJ2-7, with TRBD2 matching over 7 bases. Germline V CDR1 and CDR2: SGHTA, FQGNSA. The CDR3 is 14 amino acids. Trimming cost V 5 bases and J 3 bases; bases outside gene matches: 7. The whole variable domain, filled in from reference TRBV7-2 and TRBJ2-7, reads GAGVSQSPSNKVTEKGKDVELRCDPISGHTALYWYRQSLGQGLEFLIYFQGNSAPDKSGLPSDRFSAERTGGSVSTLTIQRTQQEDSAVYLCASSLRLAFYEQYFGPGTRLTVT.

The chain recombines TRBV7-6 with TRBJ1-4, with D uncertain. V dropped 6 bases and J dropped 0 bases, with 14 bases sitting between them. The CDR3 spans 16 residues. Germline lookup yields CDR1 SGHVS and CDR2 FNYEAQ. The CDR3 protein is CASSQLRASTNEKLFF. CDR3 in DNA: TGTGCCAGCAGTCAATTAAGGGCTTCAACTAATGAAAAACTGTTTTTT.

This clonotype was detected a few times. The chain couples TRBV7-3 to TRBJ2-1, with TRBD2 matching 9 bases. CDR3 length: 15 residues. Germline loops: CDR1 SGHTA, CDR2 FQGTGA. Trimming removed 2 bases from V and 5 bases from J; junction bases left unmatched: 4. The CDR3 DNA sequence: TGTGCCAGCAGCTTATCGCGGGGGGGGAACAATGAGCAGTTCTTC. It codes for CASSLSRGGNNEQFF.